The following is a T cell receptor (beta chain) sequence with its context. In terms of age and location, participants ranged from roughly 18 to 89 years and lived in about 25 US areas. Cohorts were assigned according to the clinical history that participants reported. Source study methods: Amplification from reference gene primers served as the basis for estimated nucleated cell counts. Sequencing used immunoSEQ multiplex PCR; TCRdb keeps in-frame clones, though not all of them. V and J calls and clone size follow that table, whereas D and trimming were derived from the DNA. The repertoire consists of more than 250,000 clones, with 70% to 90% occurring once and the leading ten covering 1% to 1.5%. The data belong to a study of blood T cell repertoires in COVID-19. The wider study: Sample material is recorded as cDNA or gDNA derived from T cells, B-cell-depleted T cells, or PBMCs.

The sequencing input was PBMCs or T cells enriched from blood (not recorded which). The clonotype was recovered from a woman aged 40 to 49 with acute COVID-19.

The CDR3 spells CASRPPGQGTSHGYTF. CDR3 bases: TGTGCCAGCAGGCCACCGGGACAGGGAACTTCGCATGGCTACACCTTC. This chain uses TRBV28 with TRBJ1-2; 9 bases are a match to TRBD1. Trimming removed 6 bases from V and 6 bases from J; junction bases left unmatched: 14. Germline V gene lookup returns CDR1 MDHEN and CDR2 SYDVKM. The CDR3 length is 16 residues.